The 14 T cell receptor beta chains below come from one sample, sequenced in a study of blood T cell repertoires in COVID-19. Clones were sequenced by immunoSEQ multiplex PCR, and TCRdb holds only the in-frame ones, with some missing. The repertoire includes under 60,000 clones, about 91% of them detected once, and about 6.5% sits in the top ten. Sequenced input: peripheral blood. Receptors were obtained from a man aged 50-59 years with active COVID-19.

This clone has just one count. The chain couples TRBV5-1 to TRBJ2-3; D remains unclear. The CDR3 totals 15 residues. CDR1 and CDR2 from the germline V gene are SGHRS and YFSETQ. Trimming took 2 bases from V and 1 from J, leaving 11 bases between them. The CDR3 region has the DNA TGCGCCAGCAGCTTCAATCAAGCCGGCACAGATACGCAGTATTTT. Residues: CASSFNQAGTDTQYF.

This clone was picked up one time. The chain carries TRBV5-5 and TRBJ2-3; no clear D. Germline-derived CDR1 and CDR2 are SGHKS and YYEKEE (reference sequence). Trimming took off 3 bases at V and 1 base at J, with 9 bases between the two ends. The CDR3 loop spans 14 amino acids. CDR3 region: CASSSGPGTDTQYF. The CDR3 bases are TGTGCCAGCAGCTCTGGGCCCGGCACAGATACGCAGTATTTT.

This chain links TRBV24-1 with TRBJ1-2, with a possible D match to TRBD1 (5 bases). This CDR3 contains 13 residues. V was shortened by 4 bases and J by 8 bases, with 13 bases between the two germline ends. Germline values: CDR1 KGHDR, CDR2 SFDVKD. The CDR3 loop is CATSEAGDSGYTF. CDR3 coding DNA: TGTGCCACCAGTGAGGCGGGGGATTCGGGCTACACCTTC.

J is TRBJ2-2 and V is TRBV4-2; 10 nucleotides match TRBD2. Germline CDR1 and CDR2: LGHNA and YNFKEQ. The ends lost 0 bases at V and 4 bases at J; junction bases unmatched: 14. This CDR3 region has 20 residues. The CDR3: CASSQEWGSGGAGGTGELFF. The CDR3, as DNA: TGTGCCAGCAGCCAAGAGTGGGGGAGCGGGGGGGCCGGTGGCACCGGGGAGCTGTTTTTT.

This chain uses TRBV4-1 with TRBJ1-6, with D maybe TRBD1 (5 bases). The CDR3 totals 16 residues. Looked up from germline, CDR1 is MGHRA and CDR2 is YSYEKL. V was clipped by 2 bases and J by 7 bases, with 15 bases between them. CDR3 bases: TGCGCCAGCAGCCAATGGGGGGATTTGATGAATTCACCCCTCCACTTT. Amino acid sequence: CASSQWGDLMNSPLHF.

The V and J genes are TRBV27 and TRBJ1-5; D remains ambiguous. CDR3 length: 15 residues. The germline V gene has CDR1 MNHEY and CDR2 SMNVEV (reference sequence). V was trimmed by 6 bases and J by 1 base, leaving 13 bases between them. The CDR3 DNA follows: TGTGCCAGCAGCACTAGGGTAAACAGCAATCAGCCCCAGCATTTT. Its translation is CASSTRVNSNQPQHF.

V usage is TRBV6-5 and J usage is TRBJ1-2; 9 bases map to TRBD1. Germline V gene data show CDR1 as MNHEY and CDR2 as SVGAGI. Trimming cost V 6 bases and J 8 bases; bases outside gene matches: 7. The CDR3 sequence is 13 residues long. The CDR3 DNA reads TGTGCCAGCAGCCGGGTCGACAGGGGGGGCTACACCTTC. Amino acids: CASSRVDRGGYTF.

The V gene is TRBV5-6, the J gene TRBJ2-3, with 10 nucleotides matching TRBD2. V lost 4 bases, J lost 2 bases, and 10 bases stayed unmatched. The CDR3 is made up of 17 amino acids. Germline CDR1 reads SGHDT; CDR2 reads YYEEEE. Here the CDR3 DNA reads TGTGCCAGCAGCGGCCCTGAGAGCGGGGGGGACACAGATACGCAGTATTTT. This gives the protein CASSGPESGGDTDTQYF.

CDR3 nucleotides: TGTGCCAGCAGCTCAGGGGGAACGAACACTGAAGCTTTCTTT. Translating gives CASSSGGTNTEAFF. This rearrangement joins TRBV7-9 to TRBJ1-1; 7 bases map to TRBD1. This CDR3 spans 14 amino acids. The V gene end was trimmed by 4 bases and the J gene end by 1 base; junction bases not matched to a gene: 3. Germline lookup yields CDR1 SEHNR and CDR2 FQNEAQ (reference sequence).

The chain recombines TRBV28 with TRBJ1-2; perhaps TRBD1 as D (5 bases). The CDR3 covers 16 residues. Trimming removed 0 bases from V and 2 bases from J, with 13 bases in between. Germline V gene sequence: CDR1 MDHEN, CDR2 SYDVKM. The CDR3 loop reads CASSLWPGAGNYGYTF. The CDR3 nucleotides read TGTGCCAGCAGTTTATGGCCCGGGGCGGGGAACTATGGCTACACCTTC.

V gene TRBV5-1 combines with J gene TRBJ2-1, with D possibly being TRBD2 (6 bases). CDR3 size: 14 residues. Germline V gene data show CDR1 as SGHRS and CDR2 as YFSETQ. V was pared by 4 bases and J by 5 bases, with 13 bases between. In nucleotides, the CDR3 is TGCGCCAGCAGCACCGGGACTTCCAACAATGAGCAGTTCTTC. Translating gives CASSTGTSNNEQFF.

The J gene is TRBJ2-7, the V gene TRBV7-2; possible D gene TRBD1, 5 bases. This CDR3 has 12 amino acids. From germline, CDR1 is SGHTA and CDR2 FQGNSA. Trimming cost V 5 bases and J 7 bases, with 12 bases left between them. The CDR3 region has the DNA TGTGCCAGCAGCCCACAGGTAACGGAGCAGTACTTC. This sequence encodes CASSPQVTEQYF.

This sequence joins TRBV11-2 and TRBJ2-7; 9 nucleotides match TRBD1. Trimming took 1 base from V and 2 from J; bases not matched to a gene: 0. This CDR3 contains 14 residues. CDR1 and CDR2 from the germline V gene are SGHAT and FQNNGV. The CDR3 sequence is CASSLGQGAYEQYF. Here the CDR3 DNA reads TGTGCCAGCAGCTTAGGACAGGGGGCCTACGAGCAGTACTTC.

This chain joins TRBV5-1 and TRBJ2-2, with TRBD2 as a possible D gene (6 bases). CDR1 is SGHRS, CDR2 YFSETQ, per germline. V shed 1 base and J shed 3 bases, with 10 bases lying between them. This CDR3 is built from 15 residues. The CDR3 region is CASSLYSSDTGELFF. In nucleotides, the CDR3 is TGCGCCAGCAGCTTGTATTCTAGCGACACCGGGGAGCTGTTTTTT.